These 21 T cell receptor beta chains were all obtained from the same sample, sequenced in a study of CDR3 diversity in severe acne. MiXCR was run by TCRdb on the PCR reads, yielding one entry per CDR3 protein. The sample lists tens of thousands of distinct CDR3 sequences, under 55% occurring once. The specimen was blood. The source is a male donor with severe acne vulgaris.

About this clonotype: A much bigger clone sits one base away, suggesting this may be a read error. The chain joins TRBV19 to TRBJ2-5; 8 bases fit TRBD2. The germline V gene encodes CDR1 LNHDA and CDR2 SQIVND (reference sequence). This CDR3 has 14 amino acids. As DNA, the CDR3 is TGTGCCGGTAGTATAGCGGCGGGGAGCGGGGGCCAGTACTTC. It encodes CAGSIAAGSGGQYF.

J is TRBJ1-4 and V is TRBV25-1, with a weak D call TRBD1 (5 bases). This CDR3 is built from 14 residues. Trimming stripped 1 base from V and 12 bases from J, with 15 bases between. Germline CDR1 is MGHDK and CDR2 is SYGVNS. CDR3 DNA: TGTGCCAGCAGTGAATTAGGAGAGGGAGGGGAACTGTTTTTT. The encoded protein is CASSELGEGGELFF.

The chain employs TRBV2 and TRBJ1-1; the D is unclear. The CDR3 has 11 residues. Germline CDR1 is SNHLY and CDR2 is FYNNEI. V dropped 7 bases and J dropped 5 bases, with 8 bases sitting between them. The CDR3 DNA is TGTGCCAGCAACGGCGGGACTGAAGCTTTCTTT. Translation gives CASNGGTEAFF.

J is TRBJ1-5 and V is TRBV25-1, with D tentatively TRBD1 (6 bases). The CDR3 is 15 residues long. V lost 4 bases and J 4 bases, leaving 14 bases between the germline ends. Per the germline V gene, CDR1 is MGHDK and CDR2 is SYGVNS. The chain's CDR3 is CASSAMTGANQPQHF. DNA for the CDR3: TGTGCCAGCAGTGCCATGACAGGAGCTAATCAGCCCCAGCATTTT.

This clonotype rates as medium-sized (0.01 to 0.1%). The chain employs TRBV10-3 and TRBJ2-7; D gene ambiguous. Deletions cut 3 bases from V and 3 bases from J, with 9 bases between. Germline V lookup: CDR1 ENHRY, CDR2 SYGVKD. CDR3 size: 13 residues. The CDR3 sequence: CAISDSVNYEQYF. CDR3 bases: TGTGCCATCAGTGACAGCGTAAACTACGAGCAGTACTTC.

This sequence joins TRBV5-8 and TRBJ1-2; D not resolved. CDR3 length: 13 amino acids. The V end was cut by 4 bases, the J end by 7 bases, with 14 bases between. CDR1 is SGHTS and CDR2 is YDEGEE in the germline V gene. The CDR3 bases are TGTGCCAGCAGCGCGGGAAAACTAGGTGGCTACACCTTC. Its protein product is CASSAGKLGGYTF. Variable domain in full (rest from reference TRBV5-8 and TRBJ1-2): EAGVTQSPTHLIKTRGQQATLRCSPISGHTSVYWYQQALGLGLQFLLWYDEGEERNRGNFPPRFSGRQFPNYSSELNVNALELEDSALYLCASSAGKLGGYTFGSGTRLTVV.

The V gene is TRBV29-1, the J gene TRBJ2-7, with D unresolved. Trimming shortened V by 3 bases and J by 1 base, and 4 bases separated the two germline ends. Looked up from germline, CDR1 is SQVTM and CDR2 is ANQGSEA. This CDR3 is 11 amino acids long. The CDR3 sequence is CSVESSYEQYF. The CDR3 DNA sequence: TGCAGCGTTGAGTCTTCCTACGAGCAGTACTTC.

This clonotype was detected many times. The rearrangement joins TRBV6-5 to TRBJ1-2, with TRBD1 matching 9 bases. Looked up from germline, CDR1 is MNHEY and CDR2 is SVGAGI. The CDR3 runs 15 residues. V shed 4 bases and J 6 bases; nucleotides not matched to a gene: 9. DNA of the CDR3: TGTGCCAGCAGTTCCTGGGACAGGGCGGGTAATGGCTACACCTTC. This translates into CASSSWDRAGNGYTF.

This clonotype was observed a few times. Because it lacks the conserved phenylalanine or tryptophan at the end, this CDR3 is likely a read error. The V and J genes are TRBV20-1 and TRBJ1-2; possible D gene TRBD1, 5 bases. In germline, CDR1 is DFQATT, CDR2 SNEGSKA (reference sequence). CDR3 size: 15 residues. The DNA of the CDR3 is TGTAGTGCTAGATCGCCAGGGAAGGCTAACTATGGCTACACCCTC. This sequence encodes CSARSPGKANYGYTL.

On this clonotype: One junction end does not reproduce the germline sequence, and a read error may be involved. The rearrangement joins TRBV7-2 to TRBJ2-7, with no clear D. Germline V CDR1 and CDR2: SGHTA, FQGNSA. The length of the CDR3 is 15 residues. CDR3 protein: CASSPQIGRNYEQYF. CDR3 nucleotide sequence: TGTGCCAGCAGCCCCCAGATCGGACGGAACTACGAGCAATACTTC.

V and J are TRBV20-1 and TRBJ2-3; 12 bases line up with TRBD2. The V gene end was trimmed by 5 bases and the J gene end by 1 base; junction bases not matched to a gene: 1. Per the germline V gene, CDR1 is DFQATT and CDR2 is SNEGSKA (reference sequence). This CDR3 is 14 amino acids long. The CDR3 region has the DNA TGCAGTGCTCGGACTAGCGGGGGCACAGATACGCAGTATTTT. Translating it yields CSARTSGGTDTQYF.

CDR3 sequence reads: CASSHLVVLSVYEQYF. In nucleotides, the CDR3 is TGTGCCAGCAGTCATCTCGTAGTACTATCAGTTTACGAGCAGTACTTC. The chain joins TRBV7-2 to TRBJ2-7, with D uncertain. V lost 6 bases to trimming and J lost 4 bases, with 22 bases between them. The CDR3 extends over 16 amino acids. The germline V gene has CDR1 SGHTA and CDR2 FQGNSA.

Points on this clonotype: One end of the junction fails to match germline, which may point to a read error. The rearrangement links TRBV25-1 to TRBJ2-3; TRBD2 is a possible D gene (5 bases). Germline assignment: CDR1 MGHDK and CDR2 SYGVNS. This CDR3 comprises 13 residues. The CDR3 DNA reads as TGTGCCAGCATGGGATCGGAGGCAGATACGCGGTATTTT. Protein product: CASMGSEADTRYF.

This clonotype was detected many times. The chain uses TRBV6-5 and TRBJ1-2; 8 nucleotides align to TRBD1. The CDR3 is 16 residues long. With 0 bases clipped from V and 4 bases from J, the junction kept 7 bases outside the gene matches. Looked up from germline, CDR1 is MNHEY and CDR2 is SVGAGI. The CDR3 region has the DNA TGTGCCAGCAGTTACTCGGCGGACAGGGAAGGCTATGGCTACACCTTC. Amino acid sequence: CASSYSADREGYGYTF.

This clonotype has a count of ten or more. The V gene is TRBV19, the J gene TRBJ2-1; 11 nucleotides align to TRBD2. The CDR3 consists of 17 residues. The germline V gene encodes CDR1 LNHDA and CDR2 SQIVND (reference sequence). The V and J ends lost 7 bases and 8 bases, in that order; junction bases with no gene match: 16. The CDR3 here is CASTVSGRGGVFYEQFF. In DNA form, the CDR3 reads TGTGCCAGTACCGTTAGCGGGAGGGGAGGAGTATTTTATGAGCAGTTCTTC.

The rearrangement uses TRBV2 and TRBJ2-1; 14 bases are a match to TRBD2. V trimming: 9 bases; J trimming: 2 bases; junction bases outside the gene matches: 12. Germline CDR1 is SNHLY and CDR2 is FYNNEI. The CDR3 spans 18 residues. CDR3 coding DNA: TGTGCCAGACGGAAAGGGACTAGCGGGGGTATCGCCTACAATGAGCAGTTCTTC. This encodes CARRKGTSGGIAYNEQFF.

This clonotype has only a few counts. The J gene is TRBJ2-7, the V gene TRBV19; 7 nucleotides agree with TRBD2. The CDR3 runs 14 residues. Germline V gives CDR1 LNHDA, CDR2 SQIVND (reference sequence). Germline trimming cut 10 bases from V and 1 base from J; bases unmatched to any gene: 10. CDR3 sequence (DNA): TGTGCCACTTCTCCCGTGGGGGGGTCCTACGAGCAGTACTTC. Residues: CATSPVGGSYEQYF.

This clonotype was counted once. The chain joins TRBV15 to TRBJ2-5; TRBD2 aligns across 14 bases. V shed 5 bases and J 5 bases; nucleotides not matched to a gene: 13. The CDR3 runs 18 residues. Germline V gene data show CDR1 as LNHNV and CDR2 as YYDKDF (reference sequence). DNA for the CDR3: TGTGCCACCAGCGCACCTCCGGGACTAGCGGGAGTCGGGGAGACCCAGTACTTC. Protein sequence: CATSAPPGLAGVGETQYF.

This clonotype was counted many times. V is TRBV10-1 and J is TRBJ1-2; 7 bases fit TRBD1. This CDR3 contains 14 residues. V shed 6 bases, J shed 0 bases, and the junction held 4 bases outside the gene matches. The germline V gene has CDR1 WNHNN and CDR2 SYGVQD (reference sequence). The CDR3: CASRTGTANYGYTF. CDR3 DNA: TGCGCCAGCAGAACCGGGACAGCTAACTATGGCTACACCTTC.

The rearrangement uses TRBV20-1 and TRBJ2-7; 9 bases map to TRBD1. The CDR3 loop spans 14 amino acids. V lost 5 bases to trimming and J lost 2 bases; unmatched junction nucleotides: 7. Germline V CDR1 and CDR2: DFQATT, SNEGSKA (reference sequence). CDR3 sequence reads: CSAGTGTGTYEQYF. In DNA, the CDR3 is TGCAGTGCTGGAACCGGGACAGGGACCTACGAGCAGTACTTC.

This clonotype turned up a few times. Its ends do not fully match the called genes, so a read error is possible. The CDR3 sequence is CASSYTSGTLQETQYF. In DNA form, the CDR3 reads TGTGCCAGCAGTTATACTAGCGGTACCTTACAAGAGACCCAGTACTTC. The rearrangement joins TRBV24-1 to TRBJ2-5, with TRBD2 matching over 8 bases. Germline V gene data show CDR1 as KGHDR and CDR2 as SFDVKD. This CDR3 is 16 amino acids long.